The TCR beta chain under discussion was sequenced for a study of blood T cell repertoires in COVID-19 (dated by TCRdb to 2019 to 2021). About the study as a whole: Samples from collaborators originated in the United States, Italy and Spain and spanned both the acute and convalescent phases of COVID-19. The samples were drawn from the first 160 participants of the ongoing ImmuneRACE study and from 950 to 1,500 subjects provided by 6 global collaborators. HLA class I and class II types, where available, came from metadata supplied by the sample provider rather than from assay-based typing. The repertoires were released in a freely available public database meant as a resource for research on the immune response to SARS-CoV-2. Nearly every sample came with metadata listing a de-identified subject ID, COVID-19 status, age in years and sex. The dataset comprised deeply sampled blood TCRbeta repertoires from subjects exposed to, actively infected with, or recovered from COVID-19. The material from the prospective study consisted of cDNA or gDNA derived from T cells, B-cell-depleted T cells, or PBMCs.

General conclusions and limits of the study: How much clinical and demographic metadata was included differed by source and by participant, and the metadata was provided uncurated.

TCRbeta CDR3 regions were amplified from genomic DNA by means of the immunoSEQ Assay, a bias-controlled multiplex PCR. From the authors' description of their analysis: The number of nucleated cells in each sample was estimated from the amplification of reference gene primers within the assay. To quantify the absolute abundance of each unique TCRbeta CDR3 rearrangement, sequence reads were collapsed and filtered. Productive Simpson clonality was computed per sample as the square root of Simpson's diversity index over productive rearrangements. Imported from immuneACCESS, the table was reduced by TCRdb to in-frame sequences with V and J called. These copies leave out some clones; in studies compared against another copy, an unresolved V gene accounts for under half, and the cause of the remainder is not known. Clone size and V and J calls were adopted from that table, with D and trimming inferred from the DNA. This sample has about 230,000 clones in its table, and approximately 84% of those were observed once. Roughly 10% of the sample is held by the ten biggest clonotypes.

In Seattle, one collaborating source enrolled patients while the infection was active and tracked those patients longitudinally over the course of disease. The collaborating institutions used their own protocols to collect whole blood in K2EDTA tubes. For TCRbeta analysis, collaborators shipped samples as frozen whole blood, isolated PBMCs, or DNA extracted from either of those sample types. With regard to this clone: No cognate antigen has been identified for it. No per-base quality is available; no much larger clone lies one base away.

The sequence was collected from a man aged 50 to 60 with COVID-19, enrolled during active disease. Sequenced: peripheral blood.

CDR3 region: CASSSEGNIQYF. The sequenced DNA is TGTGCCAGCAGCTCCGAGGGAAACATTCAGTACTTC. The V and J segments used are TRBV7-9 and TRBJ2-4; TRBD2 is perhaps the D gene, given 5 matching bases. V is clipped by 4 bases and J by 6 bases, and the sequence between their germline boundaries is 7 bases long. Per the germline V gene (reference sequence), SEHNR is the CDR1 and FQNEAQ is the CDR2. The cysteine opens and the phenylalanine closes a CDR3 of 12 amino acids. Only the CDR3 part of the read is kept: 36 bases, read in frame from the first base.